This T cell receptor beta chain was retrieved from a study of immune cell composition in non-small cell lung cancer. About this clone: Its cognate antigen is unknown.

The assay was immunoSEQ multiplex PCR, and TCRdb's table has in-frame clones only and misses some. The table includes 3,000 to 4,000 clones, under 75% detected once. The CDR3 runs 16 residues. The germline CDR1 and CDR2 sequences are SGHDT and YYEEEE. Losses at the gene ends were 5 bases for V and 1 base for J; bases not matched to a gene: 11. Regarding the study as a whole: Tumour-associated clones >0.5% occurred in approximately 31% of adenocarcinomas, about three quarters of squamous.

This chain connects TRBV5-6 to TRBJ1-1; 7 bases fit TRBD1. The sample comprised lung tumor tissue. The receptor's source is a human donor with non-small cell lung cancer. Here the CDR3 reads CASSRDRRPSNTEAFF. The CDR3 bases are TGTGCCAGCAGTAGGGACAGAAGGCCTTCGAACACTGAAGCTTTCTTT.